The entry that follows covers one T cell receptor beta chain sequence. Its antigen is unknown. These data belong to a study of shared clonotypes between healthy human individuals. Deep was the level at which the assay was run. The method was immunoSEQ multiplex PCR; TCRdb's version includes in-frame clones alone and lacks a portion of them. The data show roughly 500,000 clones, less than 96% seen once. Study outcomes and limitations: As a rule, naive subsets had a larger estimated richness than memory subsets. Sorted-subset samples were not fully sequenced, rarefaction indicated.

Splitting the CD4+ cells yielded a CD45RA+ naive subset and a CD45RA-negative memory subset. CDR3 length equals 13 residues. Trimming removed 3 bases at V and 5 bases at J, with 8 bases between. CDR1 and CDR2 (germline): WNHNN, SYGVQD (reference sequence). The receptor was isolated from a woman younger than 45 in good health. The sequenced sample consisted of naive CD4+ T cells sorted from blood. This sample's subset: CD45RA+ positively selected. The chain combines TRBV10-1 with TRBJ1-5, with D unresolved. This CDR3 is CASSDGDYQPQHF. CDR3 nucleotide sequence: TGCGCCAGCAGTGACGGGGATTATCAGCCCCAGCATTTT.